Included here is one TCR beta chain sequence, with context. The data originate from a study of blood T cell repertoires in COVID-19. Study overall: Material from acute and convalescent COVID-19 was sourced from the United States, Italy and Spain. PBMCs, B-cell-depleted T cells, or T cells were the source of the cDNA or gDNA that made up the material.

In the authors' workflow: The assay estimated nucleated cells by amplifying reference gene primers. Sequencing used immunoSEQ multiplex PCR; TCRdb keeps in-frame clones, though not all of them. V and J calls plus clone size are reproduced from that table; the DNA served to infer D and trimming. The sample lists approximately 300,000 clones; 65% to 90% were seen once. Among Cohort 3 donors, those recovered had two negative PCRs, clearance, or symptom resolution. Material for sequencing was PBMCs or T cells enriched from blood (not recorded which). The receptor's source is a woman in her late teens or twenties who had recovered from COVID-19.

The CDR3 DNA reads as TGTGCCAGCAGCGGTATTACCAAAAACATTCAGTACTTC. This codes for CASSGITKNIQYF. This chain uses TRBV9 with TRBJ2-4; D unclear. This CDR3 is 13 amino acids long. V shed 3 bases and J shed 2 bases, with 6 bases lying between them. Germline V CDR1 and CDR2: SGDLS, YYNGEE.